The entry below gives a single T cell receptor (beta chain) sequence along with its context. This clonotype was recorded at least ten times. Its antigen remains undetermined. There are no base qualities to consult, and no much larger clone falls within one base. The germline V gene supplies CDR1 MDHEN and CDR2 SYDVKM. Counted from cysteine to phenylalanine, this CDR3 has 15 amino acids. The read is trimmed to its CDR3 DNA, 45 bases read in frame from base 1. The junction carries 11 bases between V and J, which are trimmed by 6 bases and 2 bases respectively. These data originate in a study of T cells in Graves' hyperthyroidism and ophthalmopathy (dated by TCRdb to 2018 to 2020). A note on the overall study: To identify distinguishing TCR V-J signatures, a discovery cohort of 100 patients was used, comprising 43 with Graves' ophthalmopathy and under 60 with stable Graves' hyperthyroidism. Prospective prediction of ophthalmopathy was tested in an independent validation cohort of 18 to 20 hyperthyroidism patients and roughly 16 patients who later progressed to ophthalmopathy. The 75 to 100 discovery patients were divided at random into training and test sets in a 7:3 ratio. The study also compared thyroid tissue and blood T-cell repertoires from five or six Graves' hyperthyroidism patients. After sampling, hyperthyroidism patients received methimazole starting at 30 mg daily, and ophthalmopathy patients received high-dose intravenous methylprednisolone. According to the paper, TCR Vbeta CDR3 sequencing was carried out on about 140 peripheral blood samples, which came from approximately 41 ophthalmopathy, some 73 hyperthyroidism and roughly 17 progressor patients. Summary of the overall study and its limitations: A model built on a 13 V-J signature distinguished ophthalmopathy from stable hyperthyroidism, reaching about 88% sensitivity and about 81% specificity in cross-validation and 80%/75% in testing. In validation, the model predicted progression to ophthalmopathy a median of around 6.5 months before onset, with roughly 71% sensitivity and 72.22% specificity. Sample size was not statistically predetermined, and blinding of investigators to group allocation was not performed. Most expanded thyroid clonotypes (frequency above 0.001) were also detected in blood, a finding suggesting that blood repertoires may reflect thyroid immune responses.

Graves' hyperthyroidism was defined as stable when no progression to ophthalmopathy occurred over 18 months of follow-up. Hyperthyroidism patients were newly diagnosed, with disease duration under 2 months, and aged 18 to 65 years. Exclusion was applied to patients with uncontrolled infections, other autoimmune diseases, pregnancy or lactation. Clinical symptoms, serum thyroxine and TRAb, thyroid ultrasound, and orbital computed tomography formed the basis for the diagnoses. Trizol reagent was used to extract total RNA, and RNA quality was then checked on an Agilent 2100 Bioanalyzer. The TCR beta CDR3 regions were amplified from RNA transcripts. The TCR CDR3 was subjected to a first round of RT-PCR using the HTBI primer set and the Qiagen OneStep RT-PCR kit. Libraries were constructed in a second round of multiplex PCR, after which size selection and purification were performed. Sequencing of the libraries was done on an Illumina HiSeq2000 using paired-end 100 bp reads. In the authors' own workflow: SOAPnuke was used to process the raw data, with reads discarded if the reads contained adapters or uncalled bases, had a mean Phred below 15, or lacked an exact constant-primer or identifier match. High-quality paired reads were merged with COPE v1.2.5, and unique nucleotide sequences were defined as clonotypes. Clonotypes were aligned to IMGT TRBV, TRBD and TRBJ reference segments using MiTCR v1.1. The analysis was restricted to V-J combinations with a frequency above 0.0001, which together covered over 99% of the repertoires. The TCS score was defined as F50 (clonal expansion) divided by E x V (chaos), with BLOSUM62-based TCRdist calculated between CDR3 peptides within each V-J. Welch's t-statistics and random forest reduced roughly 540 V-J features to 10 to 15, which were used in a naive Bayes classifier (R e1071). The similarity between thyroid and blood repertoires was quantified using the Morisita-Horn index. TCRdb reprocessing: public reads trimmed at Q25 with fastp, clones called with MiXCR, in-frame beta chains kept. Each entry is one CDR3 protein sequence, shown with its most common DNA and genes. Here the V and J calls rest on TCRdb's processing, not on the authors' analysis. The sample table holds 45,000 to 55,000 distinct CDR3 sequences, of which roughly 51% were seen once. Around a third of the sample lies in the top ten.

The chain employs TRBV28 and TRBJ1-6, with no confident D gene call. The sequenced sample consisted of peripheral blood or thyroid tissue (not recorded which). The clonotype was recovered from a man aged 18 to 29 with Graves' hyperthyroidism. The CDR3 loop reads CASRPRSTYNSPLHF. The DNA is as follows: TGTGCCAGCAGGCCCAGGTCGACCTATAATTCACCCCTCCACTTT.